This entry concerns a single T cell receptor (beta chain). The CDR3 loop spans 15 amino acids. The trim removed 7 bases at V and 8 bases at J, leaving 8 bases unmatched. Per the germline V gene, CDR1 is LGHDT and CDR2 is YNNKEL (reference sequence). From 20-30 mg of unsorted bulk tissue, DNA and RNA were co-extracted together. The data originate from a study of tumor-infiltrating lymphocytes in primary liver carcinoma. At the level of the study: Patients included men and women of 30 to 69 years.

TCR beta cDNA was reverse-transcribed from about 500 ng of total RNA. The reaction used a constant-region primer and ProtoScript II reverse transcriptase. Amplification in three nested multiplex PCR rounds with slightly modified ARM-PCR gave rise to TCR beta libraries. A C-beta reverse primer was combined with TRBV1-TRBV30 forward primers in the first two PCR rounds, and each round had approximately 10 cycles. TCRdb processed the multiplex PCR reads anew with MiXCR; each CDR3 protein has one entry. The table shows about 78,000 distinct CDR3 sequences, with roughly 69% occurring only once. This chain connects TRBV3-1 to TRBJ2-1, with 13 positions matching TRBD2. The receptor's source is a man aged 40-49 years with primary liver carcinoma and hepatitis B virus infection. The sample was liver tumor tissue from sampling region 4. Described subset: tumor region T4, right-lateral pole. In DNA, the CDR3 is TGTGCCAGCACCCGGACTAGCGGGAGAATCGATGAGCAGTTCTTC. Translated, it gives CASTRTSGRIDEQFF.